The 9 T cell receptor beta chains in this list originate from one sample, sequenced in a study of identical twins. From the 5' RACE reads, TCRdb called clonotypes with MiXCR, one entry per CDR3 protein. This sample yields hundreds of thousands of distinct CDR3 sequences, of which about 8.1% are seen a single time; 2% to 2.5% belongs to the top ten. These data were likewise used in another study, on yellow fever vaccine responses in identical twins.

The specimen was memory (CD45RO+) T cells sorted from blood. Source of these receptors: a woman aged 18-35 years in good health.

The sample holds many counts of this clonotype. CDR3: CASSSRQHDTYNEQFF. In nucleotides, the CDR3 is TGCGCCAGCAGCTCACGACAGCATGATACCTACAATGAGCAGTTCTTC. The rearrangement links TRBV5-1 to TRBJ2-1; weak D call: TRBD1 (5 bases). This CDR3 has 16 residues. Per germline, CDR1 SGHRS and CDR2 YFSETQ. V lost 3 bases and J 2 bases, leaving 15 bases between the germline ends.

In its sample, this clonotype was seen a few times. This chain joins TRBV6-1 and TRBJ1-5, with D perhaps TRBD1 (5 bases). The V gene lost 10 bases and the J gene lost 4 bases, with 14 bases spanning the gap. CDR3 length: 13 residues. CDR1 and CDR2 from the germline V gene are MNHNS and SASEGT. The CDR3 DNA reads TGTGCCACCTACCCAGGGCAGAATCAGCCCCAGCATTTT. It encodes CATYPGQNQPQHF.

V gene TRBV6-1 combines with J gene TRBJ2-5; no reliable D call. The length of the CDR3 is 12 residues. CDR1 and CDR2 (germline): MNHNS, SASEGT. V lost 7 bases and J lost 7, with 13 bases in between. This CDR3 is CASTETLRTQYF. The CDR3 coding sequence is TGTGCCAGCACCGAAACGCTACGGACCCAGTACTTC.

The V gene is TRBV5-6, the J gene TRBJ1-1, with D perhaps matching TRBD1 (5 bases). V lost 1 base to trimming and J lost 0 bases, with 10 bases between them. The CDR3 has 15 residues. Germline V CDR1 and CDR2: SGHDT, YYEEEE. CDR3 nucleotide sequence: TGTGCCAGCAGCTTGTATAACAGGATGAACACTGAAGCTTTCTTT. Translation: CASSLYNRMNTEAFF.

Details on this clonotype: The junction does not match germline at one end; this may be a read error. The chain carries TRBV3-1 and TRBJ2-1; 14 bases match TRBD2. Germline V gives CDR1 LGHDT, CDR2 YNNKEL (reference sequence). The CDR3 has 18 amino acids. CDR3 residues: CAISSTSGRALSYNEQFF. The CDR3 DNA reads TGTGCCATCAGCTCGACTAGCGGGAGGGCCCTCTCCTACAATGAGCAGTTCTTC.

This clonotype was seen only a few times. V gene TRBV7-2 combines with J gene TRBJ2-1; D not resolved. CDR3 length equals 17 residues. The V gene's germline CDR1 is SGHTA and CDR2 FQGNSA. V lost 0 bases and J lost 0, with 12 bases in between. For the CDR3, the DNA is TGTGCCAGCAGCTTAGCGGGCTACCCGAGCTCCTACAATGAGCAGTTCTTC. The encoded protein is CASSLAGYPSSYNEQFF.

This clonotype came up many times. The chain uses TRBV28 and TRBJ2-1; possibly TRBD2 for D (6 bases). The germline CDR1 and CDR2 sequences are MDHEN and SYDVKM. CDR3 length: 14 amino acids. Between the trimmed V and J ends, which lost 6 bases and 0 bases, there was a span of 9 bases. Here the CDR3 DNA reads TGTGCCAGCAGGGCGGGGTACTCCTACAATGAGCAGTTCTTC. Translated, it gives CASRAGYSYNEQFF. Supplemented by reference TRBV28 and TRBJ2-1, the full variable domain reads DVKVTQSSRYLVKRTGEKVFLECVQDMDHENMFWYRQDPGLGLRLIYFSYDVKMKEKGDIPEGYSVSREKKERFSLILESASTNQTSMYLCASRAGYSYNEQFFGPGTRLTVL.

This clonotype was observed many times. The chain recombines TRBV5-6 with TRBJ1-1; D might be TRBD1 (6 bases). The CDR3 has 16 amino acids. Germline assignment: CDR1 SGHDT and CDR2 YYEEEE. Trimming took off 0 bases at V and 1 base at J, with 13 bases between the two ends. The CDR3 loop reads CASSLVQTGQNTEAFF. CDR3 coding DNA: TGTGCCAGCAGCTTGGTGCAAACGGGACAGAACACTGAAGCTTTCTTT. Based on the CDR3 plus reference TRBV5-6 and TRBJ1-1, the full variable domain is DAGVTQSPTHLIKTRGQQVTLRCSPKSGHDTVSWYQQALGQGPQFIFQYYEEEERQRGNFPDRFSGHQFPNYSSELNVNALLLGDSALYLCASSLVQTGQNTEAFFGQGTRLTVV.

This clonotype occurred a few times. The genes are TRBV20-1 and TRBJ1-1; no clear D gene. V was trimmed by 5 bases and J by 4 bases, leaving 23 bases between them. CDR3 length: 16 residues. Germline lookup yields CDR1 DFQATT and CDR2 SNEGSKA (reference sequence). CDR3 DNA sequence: TGCAGTGCTCCCAACCTTCTGGAGGGTAAGGCCACTGAAGCTTTCTTT. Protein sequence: CSAPNLLEGKATEAFF.